This TCR beta chain was captured by sequencing in a study of shared clonotypes between healthy human individuals. Using immunoSEQ multiplex PCR, the repertoire was profiled, and TCRdb retains in-frame clones only, with some absent. Seen here are around 690,000 clones, 90% observed once, and the top ten hold about 33%. CDR3 length equals 17 residues. Germline CDR1 is LGHNT and CDR2 is FRNRAP. The ends were cut back, 4 bases at V and 7 bases at J, with 25 bases in the middle. Sequences were obtained from memory CD8+ T cells from PBMCs. Subset meaning: CD45RO+ cells pooled with CCR7-negative TemRA cells. V usage is TRBV12-5 and J usage is TRBJ2-5; maybe TRBD2 (8 bases). This clonotype was obtained from a man between 18 and 29 years old in good health. Some clones in this sample may be carry-over from other donors' samples. CDR3 sequence reads: CASGSWREDLGGVTQYF. In DNA, the CDR3 is TGTGCTAGTGGTTCGTGGCGGGAGGACCTAGGGGGCGTGACCCAGTACTTC.